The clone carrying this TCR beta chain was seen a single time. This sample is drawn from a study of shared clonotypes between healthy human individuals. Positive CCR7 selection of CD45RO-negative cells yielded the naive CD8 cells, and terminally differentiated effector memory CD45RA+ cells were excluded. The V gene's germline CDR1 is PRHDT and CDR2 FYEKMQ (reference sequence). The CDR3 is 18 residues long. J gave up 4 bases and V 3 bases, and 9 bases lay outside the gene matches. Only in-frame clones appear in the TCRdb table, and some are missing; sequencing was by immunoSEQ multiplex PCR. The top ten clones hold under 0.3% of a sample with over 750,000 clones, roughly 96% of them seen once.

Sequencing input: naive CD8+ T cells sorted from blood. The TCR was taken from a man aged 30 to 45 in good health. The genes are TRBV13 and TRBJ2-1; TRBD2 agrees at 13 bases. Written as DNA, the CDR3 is TGTGCCAGCAGCTTCAGGACTAGCGGGAGAGGTACTTACAATGAGCAGTTCTTC. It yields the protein CASSFRTSGRGTYNEQFF. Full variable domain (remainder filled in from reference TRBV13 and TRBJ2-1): AAGVIQSPRHLIKEKRETATLKCYPIPRHDTVYWYQQGPGQDPQFLISFYEKMQSDKGSIPDRFSAQQFSDYHSELNMSSLELGDSALYFCASSFRTSGRGTYNEQFFGPGTRLTVL.